The next 17 T cell receptor beta chains were all read from a single sample in a study of blood T cell repertoires in COVID-19. Libraries were prepared by immunoSEQ multiplex PCR; TCRdb keeps only in-frame clonotypes and omits some of them. The sample lists around 210,000 clones, 88% occurring once. Input material: peripheral blood. The receptors derive from a man between 18 and 35 years old with active or convalescent COVID-19.

V gene TRBV5-4 combines with J gene TRBJ2-5, with 9 bases identical to TRBD2. The CDR3 consists of 16 residues. With V trimmed by 3 bases and J by 3 bases, 9 bases remained unmatched. CDR1 SGHNT and CDR2 YYREEE come from the germline V gene (reference sequence). CDR3 protein: CASSSPSGKGEETQYF. The CDR3 DNA is TGTGCCAGCAGCTCCCCTAGCGGGAAGGGGGAAGAGACCCAGTACTTC.

CDR3: CASSVGTETFYGYTF. CDR3 coding DNA: TGTGCCAGCAGCGTCGGGACAGAGACTTTCTATGGCTACACCTTC. V and J are TRBV5-6 and TRBJ1-2; 7 bases are shared with TRBD1. J lost 4 bases, V lost 4 bases, and 10 bases had no gene match. Germline V CDR1 and CDR2: SGHDT, YYEEEE. The CDR3 consists of 15 residues.

This chain joins TRBV14 and TRBJ1-4; TRBD1 might be the D (5 bases). Trimming removed 1 base at V and 5 bases at J, with 8 bases between. The CDR3 is made up of 14 amino acids. Germline CDR1 is SGHDN and CDR2 is FVKESK. The CDR3, as DNA: TGTGCCAGCAGCCAAGCGGGGGTAAATGAAAAACTGTTTTTT. This sequence encodes CASSQAGVNEKLFF.

The chain links TRBV10-1 to TRBJ2-5; D unclear. Germline V CDR1 and CDR2: WNHNN, SYGVQD (reference sequence). V was trimmed by 0 bases and J by 2 bases, leaving 7 bases between them. This CDR3 contains 14 residues. CDR3 protein: CASSESPSQETQYF. The CDR3 nucleotides read TGCGCCAGCAGTGAGTCCCCCTCGCAAGAGACCCAGTACTTC.

The chain is built from TRBV10-1 and TRBJ1-1, with D perhaps TRBD1 (6 bases). The CDR3 extends over 13 amino acids. The V and J ends lost 5 bases and 0 bases respectively, with 7 bases between them. Germline CDR1 is WNHNN and CDR2 is SYGVQD (reference sequence). CDR3 in amino acids: CASSPGVNTEAFF. CDR3 sequence (DNA): TGCGCCAGCAGTCCAGGGGTGAACACTGAAGCTTTCTTT.

The V and J genes are TRBV28 and TRBJ1-2; D uncertain. Germline V CDR1 and CDR2: MDHEN, SYDVKM. The CDR3 spans 11 residues. With 7 bases removed from V and 4 bases from J, the gap between germline ends came to 7 bases. CDR3 residues: CASTTRYGYTF. The CDR3 DNA reads as TGTGCCAGCACCACTCGCTATGGCTACACCTTC.

The chain carries TRBV28 and TRBJ2-5; 9 bases map to TRBD2. The germline V gene encodes CDR1 MDHEN and CDR2 SYDVKM. V dropped 6 bases and J dropped 5; count of bases not matched to a gene: 16. The CDR3 contains 17 residues. CDR3 nucleotides: TGTGCCAGCAGACAGCTAGGGCGTAGCGGGAGTCAGGAGACCCAGTACTTC. Its protein is CASRQLGRSGSQETQYF.

This chain uses TRBV10-3 with TRBJ2-7; D is possibly TRBD1 (5 bases). V was shortened by 4 bases and J by 2 bases, with 30 bases between the two germline ends. The CDR3 extends over 20 amino acids. The germline CDR1 and CDR2 sequences are ENHRY and SYGVKD. The CDR3 nucleotides are TGTGCCATCAGTGTACCCAGTCCGTATCCCCTGTCTTCCAGGGCCTACGAGCAGTACTTC. It specifies CAISVPSPYPLSSRAYEQYF.

The chain combines TRBV7-9 with TRBJ2-5; 9 nucleotides line up with TRBD2. V lost 6 bases to trimming and J lost 3 bases; unmatched junction nucleotides: 5. This CDR3 contains 14 residues. The germline V gene encodes CDR1 SEHNR and CDR2 FQNEAQ (reference sequence). The CDR3 DNA reads TGTGCCAGCAGGGGCGGGAGGGCCGAAGAGACCCAGTACTTC. Translation gives CASRGGRAEETQYF. Complete variable domain (other parts from reference TRBV7-9 and TRBJ2-5): DTGVSQNPRHKITKRGQNVTFRCDPISEHNRLYWYRQTLGQGPEFLTYFQNEAQLEKSRLLSDRFSAERPKGSFSTLEIQRTEQGDSAMYLCASRGGRAEETQYFGPGTRLLVL.

This clone was counted once. V and J are TRBV19 and TRBJ2-1, with D possibly matching TRBD2 (6 bases). The V end was cut by 3 bases, the J end by 2 bases, with 17 bases between. This CDR3 has 17 amino acids. Germline CDR1 is LNHDA and CDR2 is SQIVND (reference sequence). The DNA for the CDR3 is TGTGCCAGTAGTATCCTCCTCGGGGGATTAACCTACAATGAGCAGTTCTTC. Translation: CASSILLGGLTYNEQFF.

Here the CDR3 reads CASSQEDGQGPKNIQYF. DNA of the CDR3: TGTGCCAGCAGCCAGGAGGACGGACAGGGACCCAAAAACATTCAGTACTTC. The chain is built from TRBV4-2 and TRBJ2-4; 8 bases line up with TRBD1. Germline V gene lookup returns CDR1 LGHNA and CDR2 YNFKEQ. V shed 3 bases, J shed 2 bases, and the junction held 9 bases outside the gene matches. The CDR3 spans 17 residues.

The chain recombines TRBV18 with TRBJ2-2, with TRBD2 as a possible D gene (5 bases). The germline V gene encodes CDR1 KGHSH and CDR2 LQKENI. V lost 4 bases and J 4 bases, leaving 16 bases between the germline ends. The CDR3 consists of 16 residues. The CDR3 sequence is CASSRERPSSTGELFF. Written as DNA, the CDR3 is TGTGCCAGCTCACGAGAACGCCCTAGCAGCACCGGGGAGCTGTTTTTT.

The rearrangement uses TRBV6-5 and TRBJ1-5; D gene unclear. The germline V and J ends were trimmed by 4 bases and 6 bases, with 7 bases remaining between them. CDR1 is MNHEY, CDR2 SVGAGI, per germline. CDR3 length equals 12 residues. The CDR3 loop reads CASSFLGQPQHF. CDR3 coding DNA: TGTGCCAGCAGTTTTCTCGGTCAGCCCCAGCATTTT.

The CDR3: CASSLDMGREQFF. CDR3 bases: TGTGCCAGCAGCTTAGATATGGGCCGCGAGCAGTTCTTC. The rearrangement uses TRBV11-3 and TRBJ2-1; no clear D. The V end was cut by 0 bases, the J end by 10 bases, with 10 bases between. This CDR3 region has 13 residues. Looked up from germline, CDR1 is SGHNT and CDR2 is YENEEA. The whole variable domain, remainder taken from reference TRBV11-3 and TRBJ2-1, is EAGVVQSPRYKIIEKKQPVAFWCNPISGHNTLYWYLQNLGQGPELLIRYENEEAVDDSQLPKDRFSAERLKGVDSTLKIQPAELGDSAVYLCASSLDMGREQFFGPGTRLTVL.

The chain uses TRBV24-1 and TRBJ2-1; tentative D call: TRBD2 (5 bases). V was trimmed by 3 bases and J by 4 bases, leaving 6 bases between them. The CDR3 totals 13 residues. Germline CDR1 is KGHDR and CDR2 is SFDVKD. The CDR3 sequence: CATSDPGYNEQFF. The CDR3 region has the DNA TGTGCCACCAGTGATCCGGGGTACAATGAGCAGTTCTTC.

This clone was counted only a few times. The chain joins TRBV6-6 to TRBJ2-5, with 10 bases aligning to TRBD2. The CDR3 has 15 residues. CDR1 and CDR2 from the germline V gene are MNHNY and SVGAGI (reference sequence). After removal of 8 bases from V and 5 bases from J, the junction contained 11 bases not matched to a gene. The CDR3 DNA sequence: TGTGCCAGCGCTAGCGGGAGAAGAGGGGGGGAGACCCAGTACTTC. Translated, it gives CASASGRRGGETQYF.

This clone appeared once. This chain links TRBV10-3 with TRBJ1-1; 10 nucleotides match TRBD1. J lost 7 bases, V lost 6 bases, and 11 bases had no gene match. The CDR3 runs 15 residues. The germline V gene encodes CDR1 ENHRY and CDR2 SYGVKD. Here the CDR3 reads CAIRIGQDRGYEAFF. CDR3 DNA sequence: TGTGCCATCAGGATCGGCCAGGACAGGGGGTATGAAGCTTTCTTT.